This TCR beta chain derives from a study of blood T cell repertoires in COVID-19. In germline, CDR1 is KGHSH, CDR2 LQKENI. V lost 0 bases to trimming and J lost 1 base, with 7 bases between them. The CDR3 covers 16 residues. Data came from immunoSEQ multiplex PCR; TCRdb stores just in-frame clones and leaves some out. Of fewer than 200,000 clones detected, more than 70% appear once; the ten largest clones hold 2.5%. Sequencing was done on a sample of peripheral blood. This TCR derives from a man aged 35 to 55 with active or convalescent COVID-19. The rearrangement links TRBV18 to TRBJ2-6; no clear D. The CDR3 DNA is TGTGCCAGCTCACCACCGTCAGGATCTGGGGCCAACGTCCTGACTTTC. Amino acid sequence: CASSPPSGSGANVLTF. The full variable domain, its missing parts supplied by reference TRBV18 and TRBJ2-6, is NAGVMQNPRHLVRRRGQEARLRCSPMKGHSHVYWYRQLPEEGLKFMVYLQKENIIDESGMPKERFSAEFPKEGPSILRIQQVVRGDSAAYFCASSPPSGSGANVLTFGAGSRLTVL.